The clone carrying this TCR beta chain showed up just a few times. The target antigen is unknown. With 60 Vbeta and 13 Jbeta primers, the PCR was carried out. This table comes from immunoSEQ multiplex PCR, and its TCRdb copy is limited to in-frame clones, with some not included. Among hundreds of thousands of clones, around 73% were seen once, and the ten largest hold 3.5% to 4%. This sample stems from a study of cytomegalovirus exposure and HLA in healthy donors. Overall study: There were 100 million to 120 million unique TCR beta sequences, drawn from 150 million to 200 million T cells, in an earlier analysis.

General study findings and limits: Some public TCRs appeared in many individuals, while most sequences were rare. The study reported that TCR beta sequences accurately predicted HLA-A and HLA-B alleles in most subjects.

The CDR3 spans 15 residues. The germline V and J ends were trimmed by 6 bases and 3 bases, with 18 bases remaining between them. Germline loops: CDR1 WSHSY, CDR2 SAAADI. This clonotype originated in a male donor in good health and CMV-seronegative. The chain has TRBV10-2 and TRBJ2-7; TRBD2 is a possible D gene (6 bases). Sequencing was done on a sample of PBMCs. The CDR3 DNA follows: TGCGCCAGCAGCGAAAGGGGACTTTATGACTACGAGCAGTACTTC. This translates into CASSERGLYDYEQYF.